Below, one T cell receptor beta chain is given with its context. Its antigen remains unknown. Splitting the CD4+ cells yielded a CD45RA+ naive subset and a CD45RA-negative memory subset. The data stem from a study of shared clonotypes between healthy human individuals. Overall study context: CD8 memory received one plate per donor, CD8 naive two, CD4 memory three and CD4 naive three. General study results and limits: The authors sampled blood alone, and tissue repertoires likely differ.

On sorted subsets, replicate PCRs used about 200 ng DNA, or tens of thousands of T cell genomes. Method: immunoSEQ multiplex PCR; TCRdb's copy keeps in-frame clones and lacks some. Of more than 2,000,000 clones in the sample, 85% to 95% were seen once. From germline, CDR1 is SGDLS and CDR2 YYNGEE. V shed 3 bases, J shed 5 bases, and the junction held 15 bases outside the gene matches. The CDR3 loop spans 18 amino acids. This clonotype was sampled from a man aged 18 to 29 in good health. Some clones in this sample may be carry-over from other donors' samples. Sequencing used naive CD4+ T cells from PBMCs. Subset specified: CD45RA+ positively selected. The chain uses TRBV9 and TRBJ2-2; 8 nucleotides agree with TRBD2. The CDR3 bases are TGTGCCAGCAGCGCACCTCCAAGCGGGAGCGGGGTGACCGGGGAGCTGTTTTTT. Translating gives CASSAPPSGSGVTGELFF.